Shown below are 13 T cell receptor beta chains from a single sample sequenced in a study of T cell changes during pregnancy in multiple sclerosis. The method was immunoSEQ multiplex PCR; TCRdb's version includes in-frame clones alone and lacks a portion of them. The table includes about 60,000 clones, 85% to 95% detected once. This specimen was peripheral blood, taken in the first trimester of pregnancy. These receptors were obtained from a female donor with multiple sclerosis, enrolled in a pregnancy study.

This chain uses TRBV20-1 with TRBJ1-2; no clear D. V was pared by 3 bases and J by 5 bases, with 7 bases between. The germline V gene has CDR1 DFQATT and CDR2 SNEGSKA (reference sequence). This CDR3 comprises 11 residues. The CDR3 loop is CSARFSYGYTF. CDR3 coding DNA: TGCAGTGCTAGGTTCAGTTATGGCTACACCTTC.

The rearrangement joins TRBV7-2 to TRBJ2-6; the match to TRBD1 covers 8 bases. Trimming cost V 1 base and J 5 bases; bases outside gene matches: 10. The CDR3 covers 18 residues. Germline loops: CDR1 SGHTA, CDR2 FQGNSA. The chain's CDR3 is CASSLVGRGLPWANVLTF. The CDR3 nucleotides read TGTGCCAGCAGCTTAGTAGGCAGGGGGCTTCCCTGGGCCAACGTCCTGACTTTC. The complete variable domain, with remaining parts taken from reference TRBV7-2 and TRBJ2-6, reads GAGVSQSPSNKVTEKGKDVELRCDPISGHTALYWYRQSLGQGLEFLIYFQGNSAPDKSGLPSDRFSAERTGGSVSTLTIQRTQQEDSAVYLCASSLVGRGLPWANVLTFGAGSRLTVL.

This clone was observed a single time. J is TRBJ1-2 and V is TRBV7-2; D call uncertain. The CDR3 consists of 14 residues. CDR1 is SGHTA and CDR2 is FQGNSA in the germline V gene. The ends were cut back, 8 bases at V and 2 bases at J, with 15 bases in the middle. The CDR3 nucleotides are TGTGCCAGCGCGAATCCGGGGTACAACTATGGCTACACCTTC. Protein: CASANPGYNYGYTF.

The sample holds a few counts of this clone. This chain uses TRBV2 with TRBJ1-5, with 8 positions matching TRBD1. Germline V CDR1 and CDR2: SNHLY, FYNNEI. V lost 6 bases and J lost 7; bases outside the gene matches: 5. The CDR3 runs to 13 residues. DNA for the CDR3: TGTGCCAGCAGCGAGACAGGGGTCCAGCCCCAGCATTTT. Its translation: CASSETGVQPQHF. Combining the CDR3 with reference TRBV2 and TRBJ1-5 gives the whole variable domain EPEVTQTPSHQVTQMGQEVILRCVPISNHLYFYWYRQILGQKVEFLVSFYNNEISEKSEIFDDQFSVERPDGSNFTLKIRSTKLEDSAMYFCASSETGVQPQHFGDGTRLSIL.

This chain links TRBV7-6 with TRBJ1-2; possibly TRBD1 for D (6 bases). The CDR3 has 15 residues. Trimming removed 5 bases from V and 5 bases from J, with 18 bases in between. Germline loops: CDR1 SGHVS, CDR2 FNYEAQ. The CDR3 DNA follows: TGTGCCAGCAGCCCACAACAGGGCCCTCTGTATGGCTACACCTTC. This translates into CASSPQQGPLYGYTF.

The CDR3 nucleotides read TGTGCCAGCAGCTCCCCGGGACTAGCGGGGGGGCGGCAAGAGACCCAGTACTTC. It translates to CASSSPGLAGGRQETQYF. The chain combines TRBV11-2 with TRBJ2-5, with 16 bases fitting TRBD2. This CDR3 region has 18 residues. CDR1 is SGHAT, CDR2 FQNNGV, per germline. Trimming took 4 bases from V and 2 from J; bases not matched to a gene: 7.

J is TRBJ1-2 and V is TRBV2; D unclear. This CDR3 is built from 15 residues. Germline loops: CDR1 SNHLY, CDR2 FYNNEI. V lost 6 bases and J lost 0, with 14 bases in between. In nucleotides, the CDR3 is TGTGCCAGCAGGGAGGGTCCGTGGACTAACTATGGCTACACCTTC. Amino acids: CASREGPWTNYGYTF.

This clone was found a few times. This sequence joins TRBV11-1 and TRBJ1-2; possibly TRBD1 for D (6 bases). Trimming stripped 5 bases from V and 4 bases from J, with 11 bases between. This CDR3 region has 13 residues. Germline CDR1 is SGHAT and CDR2 is FQDESV (reference sequence). The DNA of the CDR3 is TGTGCCAGCAGCCCGGTGGGGGCCTATGGCTACACCTTC. It codes for CASSPVGAYGYTF.

The chain combines TRBV5-6 with TRBJ1-2, with a weak D call TRBD1 (5 bases). Per germline, CDR1 SGHDT and CDR2 YYEEEE. This CDR3 has 14 amino acids. The V and J ends lost 2 bases and 4 bases respectively, with 12 bases between them. CDR3 region: CASSLGRGSYGYTF. The CDR3, as DNA: TGTGCCAGCAGCTTAGGGAGGGGTAGCTATGGCTACACCTTC.

This chain connects TRBV9 to TRBJ1-1, with 9 bases matching TRBD1. The junction had 9 bases not matched to a gene; V was cut back by 3 bases and J by 6 bases. CDR3 length equals 15 residues. Germline V gene data show CDR1 as SGDLS and CDR2 as YYNGEE. The CDR3 DNA is TGTGCCAGCAGCGCACCGGACAGGGGATCCGCTGAAGCTTTCTTT. Its translation: CASSAPDRGSAEAFF.

The gene calls are TRBV6-6 and TRBJ1-6; D is undetermined. The V gene's germline CDR1 is MNHNY and CDR2 SVGAGI (reference sequence). The CDR3 is 13 residues long. V was clipped by 11 bases and J by 5 bases, with 13 bases between them. The CDR3 nucleotides are TGTGCCGCTGGAGGTCAAGATAATTCACCCCTCCACTTT. Amino acid sequence: CAAGGQDNSPLHF.

This clone turned up a few times. This chain joins TRBV21-1 and TRBJ1-6; the D call of TRBD1 is as the table states it, not checked on the DNA. TRBV21-1 is a recognized pseudogene. There are 13 residues in the CDR3. DNA of the CDR3: TGTGCCAGCAGCAGTTACCAGGCAATCCCCCTCCACTTT. This encodes CASSSYQAIPLHF.

This chain joins TRBV4-3 and TRBJ2-2; D is perhaps TRBD1 (5 bases). The germline V gene encodes CDR1 LGHNA and CDR2 YSLEER. This CDR3 has 14 residues. Trimming removed 0 bases at V and 4 bases at J, with 6 bases between. Here the CDR3 reads CASSQDTGTGELFF. The CDR3 coding sequence is TGCGCCAGCAGCCAAGATACAGGCACCGGGGAGCTGTTTTTT.